The T cell receptor beta chain described here comes from a study of blood T cell repertoires in COVID-19. Study summary: The United States, Italy and Spain were the sources of the acute and convalescent COVID-19 samples. Sources were T cells, B-cell-depleted T cells, or PBMCs; the material itself was cDNA or gDNA.

In the source study's methods: Reference gene primer amplification gave nucleated cell count estimates. Here immunoSEQ multiplex PCR was the method, and the copy in TCRdb shows in-frame clones only, minus some. V, J and clone size derive from that table, while D and trimming were established from the DNA sequence. The sample holds 90,000 to 120,000 clones; roughly 82% are singletons and the top ten take about 5%. CDR3 length: 17 residues. Per germline, CDR1 SGDLS and CDR2 YYNGEE. The V gene end was trimmed by 3 bases and the J gene end by 3 bases; junction bases not matched to a gene: 9. The sequence came from a man aged 55 to 69 with acute or convalescent COVID-19. The chain combines TRBV9 with TRBJ2-3, with 11 bases lining up with TRBD2. Sequencing input: peripheral blood. The CDR3, as DNA: TGTGCCAGCAGCGAGCCCTTAACTAGCGGGAGTACAGATACGCAGTATTTT. Translation: CASSEPLTSGSTDTQYF.